This record covers a single TCR beta chain. Its binding antigen is unknown. Nothing much larger sits one base from this clone, and base qualities are not available. The data stem from a study of graft-versus-host responses after intestinal transplantation (dated by TCRdb to about 2021). Background on the whole study: Recipients received multivisceral, liver-intestinal, or isolated intestinal transplants. Every recipient was given anti-thymocyte globulin induction, then maintenance tacrolimus and steroids for two to three years. After intestinal transplantation, graft-versus-host and host-versus-graft alloreactive T cell clones in the graft, circulation and bone marrow were tracked using bulk TCR-beta CDR3 sequencing. Alloreactive clones were identified by sequencing pre-transplant mixed lymphocyte reaction products and comparing them with unstimulated pre-transplant donor and recipient T cells. The cohort enrolled some 25 intestinal transplant recipients including one retransplant, and a few patients lacking pretransplant specimens were excluded. A peak of at least 4% donor T cells among recipient peripheral blood mononuclear cells was the definition used for donor T cell macrochimerism. Samples from a few later patients were sequenced in-house on an Illumina MiSeq with MiXCR processing rather than by the commercial service.

Results the study describes overall, beyond this receptor: Early after transplant, declines in HvG clones were associated with peak levels of circulating GvH clones. The conclusions were limited by the relatively low number and heterogeneity of the intestinal transplant patients. GvH clones were detected in recipient bone marrow, and some of these GvH clones were observed earlier in ileal mucosa or blood, consistent with an intestinal mucosal origin. High GvH to HvG T cell clonal ratios were observed in the allografts of patients with donor T cell macrochimerism.

The library was generated by the immunoSEQ multiplex PCR assay. Adaptive Biotechnologies carried out high-throughput TCR-beta CDR3 sequencing of genomic DNA for most patients. The study's processing was this. Adaptive's ImmunoSEQ software was the source of the TCR sequencing data for 15 to 20 patients, while a few other patients were processed with MiXCR and VDJtools. Because the origin of CDR3 nucleotide sequences shared between donor and recipient could not be assigned, those sequences were removed. To be classed as alloreactive, a clone needed at least 2-fold expansion over unstimulated cells and a minimum CFSE-low frequency of 0.002% (template counts) or 0.001% (read counts). Clones detected in sequenced pre-transplant spleen, lymph node, or MLR CFSE-low populations of the donor or recipient were defined as mappable. Cumulative frequency of alloreactive clones was calculated as a percentage of all sequences weighted by copy number. This is the immuneACCESS table as TCRdb keeps it, with only in-frame sequences that have V and J called. A part of the clones is gone; compared with another copy, unresolved V genes explain less than half, and the rest is unexplained. For V, J and clone size, that table is used; D and trimming come from the DNA. The sample profile shows some 70,000 clones; roughly 92% of them were found once. Less than 8% of the sample goes to the ten largest clones.

Bone marrow was aspirated after transplant from the posterior iliac crest or another site chosen by the physician. Trimming leaves V shorter by 1 base and J shorter by 0 bases, with the junction holding 11 bases beyond the gene matches. The CDR3 starts with the cysteine, ends with the phenylalanine, and has 18 residues. The entry retains the CDR3 DNA only, 54 bases that are in frame from base 1. Based on the germline V gene, the CDR1 and CDR2 sequences are KGHSH and LQKENI. The V and J segments used are TRBV18 and TRBJ1-1, and 7 junctional nucleotides match TRBD1. The material was bone marrow, obtained approximately 740 days after intestinal transplantation. This receptor was identified in a human patient who received an intestinal transplant, so some T cells may come from the graft donor. The DNA sequence reads TGTGCCAGCTCACCACTTCATTCGAAAACAGGGGTGAACACTGAAGCTTTCTTT. This translates into CASSPLHSKTGVNTEAFF.